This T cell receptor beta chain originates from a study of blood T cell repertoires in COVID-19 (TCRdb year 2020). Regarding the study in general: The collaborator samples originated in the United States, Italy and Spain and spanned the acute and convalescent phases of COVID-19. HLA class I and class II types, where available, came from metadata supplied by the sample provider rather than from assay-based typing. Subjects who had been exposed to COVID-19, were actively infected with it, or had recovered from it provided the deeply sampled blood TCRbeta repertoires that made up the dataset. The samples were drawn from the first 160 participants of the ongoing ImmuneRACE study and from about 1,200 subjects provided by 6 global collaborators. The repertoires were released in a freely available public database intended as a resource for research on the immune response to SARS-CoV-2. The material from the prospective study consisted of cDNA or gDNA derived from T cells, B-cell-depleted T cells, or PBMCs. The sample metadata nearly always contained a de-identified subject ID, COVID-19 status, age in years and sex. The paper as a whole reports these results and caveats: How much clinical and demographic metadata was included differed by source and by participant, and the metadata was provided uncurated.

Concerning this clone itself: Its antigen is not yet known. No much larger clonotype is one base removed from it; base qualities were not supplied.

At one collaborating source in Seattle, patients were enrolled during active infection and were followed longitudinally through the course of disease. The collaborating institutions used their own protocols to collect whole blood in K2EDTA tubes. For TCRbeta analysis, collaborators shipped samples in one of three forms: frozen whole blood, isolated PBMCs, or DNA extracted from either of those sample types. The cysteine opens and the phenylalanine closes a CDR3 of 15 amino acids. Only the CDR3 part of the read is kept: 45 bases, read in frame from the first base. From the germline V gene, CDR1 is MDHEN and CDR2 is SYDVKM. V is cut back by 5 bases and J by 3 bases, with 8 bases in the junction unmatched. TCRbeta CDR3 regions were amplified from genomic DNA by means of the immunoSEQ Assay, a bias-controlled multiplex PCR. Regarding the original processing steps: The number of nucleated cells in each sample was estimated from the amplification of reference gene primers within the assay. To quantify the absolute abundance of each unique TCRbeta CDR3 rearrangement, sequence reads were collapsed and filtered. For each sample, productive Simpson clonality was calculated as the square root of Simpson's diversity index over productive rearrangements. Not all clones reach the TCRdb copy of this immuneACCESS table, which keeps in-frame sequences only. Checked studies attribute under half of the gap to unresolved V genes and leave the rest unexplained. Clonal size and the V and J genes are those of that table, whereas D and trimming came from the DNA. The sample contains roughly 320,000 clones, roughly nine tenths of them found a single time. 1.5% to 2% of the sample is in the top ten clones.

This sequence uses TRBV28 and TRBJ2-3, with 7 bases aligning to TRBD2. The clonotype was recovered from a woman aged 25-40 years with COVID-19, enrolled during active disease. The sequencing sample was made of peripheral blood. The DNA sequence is TGTGCCAGCAGTCCCCGGGGGGACTGGACAGATACGCAGTATTTT. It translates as CASSPRGDWTDTQYF.